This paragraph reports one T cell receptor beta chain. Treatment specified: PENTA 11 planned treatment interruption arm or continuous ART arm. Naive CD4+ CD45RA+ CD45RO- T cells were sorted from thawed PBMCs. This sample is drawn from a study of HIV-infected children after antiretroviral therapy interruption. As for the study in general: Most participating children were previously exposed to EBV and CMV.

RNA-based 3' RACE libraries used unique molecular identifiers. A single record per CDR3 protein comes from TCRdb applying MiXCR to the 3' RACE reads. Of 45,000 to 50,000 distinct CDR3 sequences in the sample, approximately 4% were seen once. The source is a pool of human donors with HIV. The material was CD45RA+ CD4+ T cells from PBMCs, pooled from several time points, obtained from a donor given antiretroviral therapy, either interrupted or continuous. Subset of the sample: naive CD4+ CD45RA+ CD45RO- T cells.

CDR3 coding DNA: TGTGCCAGTGGTACAGGTGAAGAGCAGTTCTTC. This codes for CASGTGEEQFF. The rearrangement joins TRBV10-3 to TRBJ2-1, with a possible D match to TRBD1 (5 bases). The ends were cut back, 10 bases at V and 10 bases at J, with 14 bases in the middle. This CDR3 is built from 11 residues. Per germline, CDR1 ENHRY and CDR2 SYGVKD.